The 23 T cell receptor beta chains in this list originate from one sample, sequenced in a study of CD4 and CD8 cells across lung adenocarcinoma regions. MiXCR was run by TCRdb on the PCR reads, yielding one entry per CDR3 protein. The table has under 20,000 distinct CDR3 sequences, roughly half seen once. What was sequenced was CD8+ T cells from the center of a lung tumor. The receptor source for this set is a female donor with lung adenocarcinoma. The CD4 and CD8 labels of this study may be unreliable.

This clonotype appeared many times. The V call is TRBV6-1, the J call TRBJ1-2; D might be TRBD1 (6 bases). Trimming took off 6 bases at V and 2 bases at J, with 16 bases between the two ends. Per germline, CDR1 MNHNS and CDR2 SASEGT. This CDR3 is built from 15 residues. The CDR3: CASRPTVGTNYGYTF. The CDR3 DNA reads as TGTGCCAGCAGACCCACCGTCGGGACAAACTATGGCTACACCTTC.

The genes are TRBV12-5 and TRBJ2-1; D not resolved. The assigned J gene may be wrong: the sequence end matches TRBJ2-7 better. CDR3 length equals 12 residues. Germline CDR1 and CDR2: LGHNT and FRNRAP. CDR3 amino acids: CASASLAYEQYF. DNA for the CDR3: TGTGCTAGTGCCTCGTTGGCCTACGAGCAGTACTTC.

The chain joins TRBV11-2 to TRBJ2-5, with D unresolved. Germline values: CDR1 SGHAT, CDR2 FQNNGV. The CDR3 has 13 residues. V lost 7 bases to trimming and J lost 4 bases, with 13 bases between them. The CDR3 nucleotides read TGTGCCAGCAACTTTATTTCGGGAGAGACCCAGTACTTC. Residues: CASNFISGETQYF.

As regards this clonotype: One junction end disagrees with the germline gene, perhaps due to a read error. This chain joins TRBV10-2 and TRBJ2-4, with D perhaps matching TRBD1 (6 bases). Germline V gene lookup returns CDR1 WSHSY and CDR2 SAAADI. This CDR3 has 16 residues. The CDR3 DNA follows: TGCGCCAGCAGTGAGTCGGGGCTGGGGGCAAAAAACATTCAGTATTTC. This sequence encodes CASSESGLGAKNIQYF.

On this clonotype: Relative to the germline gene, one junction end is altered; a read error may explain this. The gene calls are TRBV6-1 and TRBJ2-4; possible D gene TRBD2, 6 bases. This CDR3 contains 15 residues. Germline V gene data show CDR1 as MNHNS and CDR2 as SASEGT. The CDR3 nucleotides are TGTGCCAGCAGGGGAGCGGGCTCAGGGAACAACGTCCAGTCCTTC. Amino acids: CASRGAGSGNNVQSF.

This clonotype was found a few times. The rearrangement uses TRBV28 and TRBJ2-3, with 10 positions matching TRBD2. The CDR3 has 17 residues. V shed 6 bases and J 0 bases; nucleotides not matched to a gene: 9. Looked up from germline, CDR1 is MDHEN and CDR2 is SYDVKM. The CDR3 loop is CASSEREGFTSTDTQYF. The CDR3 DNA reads TGTGCCAGCAGCGAGCGGGAGGGCTTCACTAGCACAGATACGCAGTATTTT.

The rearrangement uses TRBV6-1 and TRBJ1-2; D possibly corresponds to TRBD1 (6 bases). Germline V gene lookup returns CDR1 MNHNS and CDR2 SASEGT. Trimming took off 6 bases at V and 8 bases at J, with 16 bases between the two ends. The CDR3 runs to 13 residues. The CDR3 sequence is CASRTGPVSGYTF. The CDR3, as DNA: TGTGCCAGCAGAACAGGGCCCGTCTCGGGCTACACCTTC.

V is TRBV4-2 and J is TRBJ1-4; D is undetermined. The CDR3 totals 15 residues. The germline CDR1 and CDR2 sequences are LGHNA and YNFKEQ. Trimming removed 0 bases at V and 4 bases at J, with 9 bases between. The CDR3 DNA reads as TGTGCCAGCAGCCAAGATGGACGGAGTAATGAAAAACTGTTTTTT. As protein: CASSQDGRSNEKLFF.

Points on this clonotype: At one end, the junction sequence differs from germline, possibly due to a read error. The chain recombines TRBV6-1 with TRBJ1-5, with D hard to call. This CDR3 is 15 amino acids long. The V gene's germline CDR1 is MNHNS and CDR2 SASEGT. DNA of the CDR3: TGTGCCAGCAGTGAACGCCAGAATAGCAATCAGCCCCACCACTTT. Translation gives CASSERQNSNQPHHF.

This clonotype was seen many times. The CDR3 region is CASSRRPDTGELFF. The CDR3 nucleotides are TGTGCCAGCAGCCGGCGCCCCGACACCGGGGAGCTGTTTTTT. The chain joins TRBV6-1 to TRBJ2-2; unclear D gene. Trimming stripped 6 bases from V and 3 bases from J, with 11 bases between. Germline V gives CDR1 MNHNS, CDR2 SASEGT. The CDR3 has 14 residues.

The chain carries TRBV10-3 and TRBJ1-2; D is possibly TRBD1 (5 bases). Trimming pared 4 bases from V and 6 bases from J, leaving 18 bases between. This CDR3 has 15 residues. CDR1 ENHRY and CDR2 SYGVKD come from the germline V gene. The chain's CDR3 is CAISGGALSLDGYTF. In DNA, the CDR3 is TGTGCCATCAGTGGCGGGGCCCTGTCTCTGGATGGCTACACCTTC.

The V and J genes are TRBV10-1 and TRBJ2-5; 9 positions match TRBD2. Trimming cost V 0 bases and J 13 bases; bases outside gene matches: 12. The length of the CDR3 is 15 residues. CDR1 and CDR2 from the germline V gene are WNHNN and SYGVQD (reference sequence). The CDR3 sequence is CASSESGGAGGRRYF. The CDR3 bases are TGCGCCAGCAGTGAGTCGGGGGGAGCGGGGGGCCGTCGGTACTTC.

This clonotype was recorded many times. DNA of the CDR3: TGTGCCAGCAGTCTCGCCCGGGCCTCCTACGAGCAGTACTTC. Its protein is CASSLARASYEQYF. This chain connects TRBV6-1 to TRBJ2-1; D not resolved. The J call may be faulty, since TRBJ2-7 better matches the DNA end. Germline V gene data show CDR1 as MNHNS and CDR2 as SASEGT. The CDR3 contains 14 residues.

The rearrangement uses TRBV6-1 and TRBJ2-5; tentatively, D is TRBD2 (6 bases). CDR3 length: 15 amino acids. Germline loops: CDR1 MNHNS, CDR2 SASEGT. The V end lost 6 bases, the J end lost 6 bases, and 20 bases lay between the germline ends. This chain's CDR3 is CASSPRAGRIKTQYF. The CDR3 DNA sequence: TGTGCCAGCAGCCCCAGGGCAGGGAGGATCAAGACCCAGTACTTC.

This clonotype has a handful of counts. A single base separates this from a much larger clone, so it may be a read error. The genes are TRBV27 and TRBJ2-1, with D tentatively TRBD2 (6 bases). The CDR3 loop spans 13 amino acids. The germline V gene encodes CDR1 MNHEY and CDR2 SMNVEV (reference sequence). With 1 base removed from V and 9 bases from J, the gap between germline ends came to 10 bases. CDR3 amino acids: CASSLLTGSEQFF. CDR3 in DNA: TGTGCCAGCAGTTTATTAACCGGGAGTGAGCAGTTCTTC.

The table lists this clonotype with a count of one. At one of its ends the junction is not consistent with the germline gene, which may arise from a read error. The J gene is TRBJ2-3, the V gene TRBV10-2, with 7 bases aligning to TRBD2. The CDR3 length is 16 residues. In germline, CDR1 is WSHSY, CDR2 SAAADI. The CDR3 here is CASRGTGGGDTDTQYF. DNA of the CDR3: TGCGCCAGCAGGGGGACTGGCGGGGGTGACACAGATACGCAGTACTTT.

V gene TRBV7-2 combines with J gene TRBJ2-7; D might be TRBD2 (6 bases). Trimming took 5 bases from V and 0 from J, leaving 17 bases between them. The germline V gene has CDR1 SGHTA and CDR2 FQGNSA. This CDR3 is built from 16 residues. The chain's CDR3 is CASSVTGTSLSYEQYF. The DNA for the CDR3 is TGTGCCAGCAGCGTGACTGGGACTTCCCTCTCCTACGAGCAGTACTTC. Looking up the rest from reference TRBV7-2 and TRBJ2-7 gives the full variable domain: GAGVSQSPSNKVTEKGKDVELRCDPISGHTALYWYRQSLGQGLEFLIYFQGNSAPDKSGLPSDRFSAERTGGSVSTLTIQRTQQEDSAVYLCASSVTGTSLSYEQYFGPGTRLTVT.

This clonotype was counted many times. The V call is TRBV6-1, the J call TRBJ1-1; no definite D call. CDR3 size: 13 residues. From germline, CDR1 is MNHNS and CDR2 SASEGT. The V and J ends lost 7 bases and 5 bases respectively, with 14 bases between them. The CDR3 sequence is CASTESLQTEAFF. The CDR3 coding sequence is TGTGCCAGCACCGAAAGTCTACAGACTGAAGCTTTCTTT.

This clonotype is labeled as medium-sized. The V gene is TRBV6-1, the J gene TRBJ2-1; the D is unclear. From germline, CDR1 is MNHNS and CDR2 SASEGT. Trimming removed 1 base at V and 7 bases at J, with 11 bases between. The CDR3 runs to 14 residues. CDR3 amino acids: CASSEVADPNEQFF. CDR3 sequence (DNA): TGTGCCAGCAGTGAAGTGGCGGACCCGAATGAGCAGTTCTTC.

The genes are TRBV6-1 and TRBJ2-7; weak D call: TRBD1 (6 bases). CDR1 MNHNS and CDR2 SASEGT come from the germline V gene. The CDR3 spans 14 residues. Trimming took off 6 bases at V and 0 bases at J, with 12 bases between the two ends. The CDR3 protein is CASSRPDSSYEQYF. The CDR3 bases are TGTGCCAGCAGCCGGCCGGACAGCTCCTACGAGCAGTACTTC.

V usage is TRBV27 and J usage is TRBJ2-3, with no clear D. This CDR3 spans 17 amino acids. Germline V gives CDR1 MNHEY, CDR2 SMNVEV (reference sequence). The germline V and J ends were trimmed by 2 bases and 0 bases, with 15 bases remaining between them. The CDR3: CASSLLGRILSTDTQYF. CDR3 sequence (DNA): TGTGCCAGCAGTTTACTTGGACGGATACTCAGCACAGATACGCAGTATTTT.

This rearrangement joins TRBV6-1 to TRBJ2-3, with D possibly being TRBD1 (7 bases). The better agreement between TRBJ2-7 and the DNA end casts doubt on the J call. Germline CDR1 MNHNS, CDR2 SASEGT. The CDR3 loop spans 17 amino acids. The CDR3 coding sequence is TGTGCCAGCAGTCGGGGGCTAGGGGGCGGGCTGGCAGATACGCAGTACTTC. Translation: CASSRGLGGGLADTQYF.

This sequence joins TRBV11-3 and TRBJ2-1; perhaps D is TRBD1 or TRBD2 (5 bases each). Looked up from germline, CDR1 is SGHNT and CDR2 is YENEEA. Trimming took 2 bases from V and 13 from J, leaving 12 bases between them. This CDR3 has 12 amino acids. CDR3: CASSLQGETQFF. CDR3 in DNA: TGTGCCAGCAGCTTACAGGGAGAGACCCAGTTCTTC.